Shown below are 30 T cell receptor beta chains from a single sample sequenced in a study of early T cells in non-severe SARS-CoV-2 infection. TCRdb reprocessed the 5' RACE reads with MiXCR, giving one entry per CDR3 protein. The sample has about 60,000 distinct CDR3 sequences; about 15% are singletons. Sequenced here: whole blood, sampled at baseline. All receptors come from an adult who was a healthcare worker with PCR-confirmed SARS-CoV-2 infection or an uninfected control (not recorded which).

This clonotype was seen many times. This chain links TRBV28 with TRBJ1-6; weak D call: TRBD1 (5 bases). Germline CDR1 is MDHEN and CDR2 is SYDVKM. This CDR3 has 11 residues. V was cut by 8 bases and J by 14 bases, with 13 bases left in between. The CDR3 region is CASAGRDSLHF. The CDR3 DNA is TGTGCCAGCGCGGGGCGTGATTCCCTCCACTTT.

This clonotype was seen many times. This rearrangement joins TRBV29-1 to TRBJ2-7, with TRBD1 matching 9 bases. The V and J ends lost 6 bases and 3 bases, in that order; junction bases with no gene match: 6. CDR1 is SQVTM and CDR2 is ANQGSEA in the germline V gene. This CDR3 is 13 amino acids long. In DNA, the CDR3 is TGCAGCGTCGAGAAGACAGGGGGCTACGAGCAGTACTTC. This gives the protein CSVEKTGGYEQYF.

This clonotype appeared a few times. The gene calls are TRBV5-1 and TRBJ2-7; 7 nucleotides align to TRBD1. CDR1 and CDR2 from the germline V gene are SGHRS and YFSETQ. This CDR3 comprises 15 residues. V shed 4 bases and J 2 bases; nucleotides not matched to a gene: 9. The CDR3 nucleotides are TGCGCCAGCAGCCAGGGACAGTGGATTACCTACGAGCAGTACTTC. It translates to CASSQGQWITYEQYF.

The chain carries TRBV2 and TRBJ2-1; no firm D call. Trimming cost V 9 bases and J 9 bases, with 15 bases left between them. CDR1 is SNHLY, CDR2 FYNNEI, per germline. The CDR3 is 12 amino acids. The CDR3 nucleotides read TGTGCCAGTACCTCGAGGAGTGGTGAGCAGTTCTTC. It yields the protein CASTSRSGEQFF.

This clonotype was seen only a few times. This chain connects TRBV6-6 to TRBJ2-3; TRBD1 is a possible D gene (5 bases). The germline gives CDR1 MNHNY, CDR2 SVGAGI (reference sequence). V dropped 0 bases and J dropped 6 bases, with 16 bases sitting between them. There are 16 residues in the CDR3. Here the CDR3 reads CASSYSIGASRDTQYF. Here the CDR3 DNA reads TGTGCCAGCAGTTACTCGATTGGGGCTTCCAGGGATACGCAGTATTTT.

This clonotype was counted between two and nine times. The rearrangement links TRBV5-1 to TRBJ1-1, with D possibly matching TRBD1 (5 bases). Trimming cost V 1 base and J 2 bases, with 15 bases left between them. The length of the CDR3 is 16 residues. Germline V gene data show CDR1 as SGHRS and CDR2 as YFSETQ. CDR3 nucleotide sequence: TGCGCCAGCAGCTTGTATTGGGGCGGATCCAACACTGAAGCTTTCTTT. It codes for CASSLYWGGSNTEAFF.

The sample holds a few counts of this clonotype. The chain uses TRBV5-6 and TRBJ2-5; D is uncertain. Trimming cost V 0 bases and J 3 bases, with 6 bases left between them. The CDR3 has 13 residues. CDR1 is SGHDT and CDR2 is YYEEEE in the germline V gene. DNA for the CDR3: TGTGCCAGCAGCTTGGACCGGAAAGAGACCCAGTACTTC. It specifies CASSLDRKETQYF. The entire variable domain, with the rest obtained from reference TRBV5-6 and TRBJ2-5, is as follows: DAGVTQSPTHLIKTRGQQVTLRCSPKSGHDTVSWYQQALGQGPQFIFQYYEEEERQRGNFPDRFSGHQFPNYSSELNVNALLLGDSALYLCASSLDRKETQYFGPGTRLLVL.

This clonotype has more than one count but fewer than ten. The chain uses TRBV11-2 and TRBJ2-7; no clear D gene. V was clipped by 2 bases and J by 7 bases, with 6 bases between them. Germline CDR1 is SGHAT and CDR2 is FQNNGV. The CDR3 runs to 11 residues. CDR3: CASSLIFEQYF. DNA for the CDR3: TGTGCCAGCAGCTTAATCTTTGAGCAGTACTTC.

This clonotype showed up many times. The chain couples TRBV7-2 to TRBJ2-7; 12 bases match TRBD1. V was clipped by 3 bases and J by 7 bases; unmatched bases: 4. From germline, CDR1 is SGHTA and CDR2 FQGNSA. The CDR3 sequence is 14 residues long. The CDR3 nucleotides read TGTGCCAGCAGCTTCCGGGACAGGGGGCGTGAGCAGTACTTC. This codes for CASSFRDRGREQYF.

There are many counts of this clonotype. The gene calls are TRBV7-9 and TRBJ2-3; either TRBD1 or TRBD2 may fit D (5 bases each). This CDR3 is built from 16 residues. Trimming pared 5 bases from V and 1 base from J, leaving 16 bases between. Germline-derived CDR1 and CDR2 are SEHNR and FQNEAQ (reference sequence). The CDR3 spells CASSRTGTRGTDTQYF. The CDR3 DNA reads TGTGCCAGCAGCCGTACCGGGACGAGAGGCACAGATACGCAGTATTTT.

The chain has TRBV9 and TRBJ2-2, with TRBD2 matching over 8 bases. The CDR3 is 17 residues long. Germline CDR1 is SGDLS and CDR2 is YYNGEE. Trimming took 0 bases from V and 6 from J; bases not matched to a gene: 10. The CDR3 DNA reads as TGTGCCAGCAGCGTAGCTCCGGGACTAGAGGCGCCCGGGGAGCTGTTTTTT. Translation: CASSVAPGLEAPGELFF.

This rearrangement joins TRBV4-1 to TRBJ1-6; D is undetermined. Germline CDR1 and CDR2: MGHRA and YSYEKL. V lost 2 bases and J lost 7, with 3 bases in between. The CDR3 length is 12 residues. CDR3 sequence (DNA): TGCGCCAGCAGCCAAAAAAATTCACCCCTCCACTTT. Residues: CASSQKNSPLHF.

This clonotype was detected ten times or more. The rearrangement uses TRBV18 and TRBJ1-3; 8 bases are shared with TRBD1. Germline V CDR1 and CDR2: KGHSH, LQKENI. After removal of 5 bases from V and 0 bases from J, the junction contained 3 bases not matched to a gene. The CDR3 length is 15 residues. This chain's CDR3 is CASSVDRGSGNTIYF. CDR3 DNA sequence: TGTGCCAGCTCAGTTGACAGGGGCTCTGGAAACACCATATATTTT.

This clonotype was observed a few times. The chain uses TRBV7-9 and TRBJ1-3; D unclear. Trimming left V 2 bases short and J 3 bases short, with 14 bases between. CDR3 length: 16 amino acids. CDR1 is SEHNR and CDR2 is FQNEAQ in the germline V gene (reference sequence). CDR3 nucleotides: TGTGCCAGCAGCTTATTAAGGGCAAGCCGTGGAAACACCATATATTTT. Translation: CASSLLRASRGNTIYF.

The gene calls are TRBV11-2 and TRBJ2-7; D remains unclear. This CDR3 has 14 residues. The V gene's germline CDR1 is SGHAT and CDR2 FQNNGV. The V and J ends lost 0 bases and 4 bases respectively, with 10 bases between them. In nucleotides, the CDR3 is TGTGCCAGCAGCTTAGAGTTAGGTTTGTACGAGCAGTACTTC. Translating gives CASSLELGLYEQYF.

This clonotype was observed a handful of times. The CDR3 nucleotides read TGTGCCAGCAGTTCAACGGAGGGCACCGGGGAGCTGTTTTTT. Translated, it gives CASSSTEGTGELFF. The V and J genes are TRBV28 and TRBJ2-2; weak D call: TRBD2 (6 bases). CDR3 size: 14 residues. Germline V gene lookup returns CDR1 MDHEN and CDR2 SYDVKM. Trimming removed 4 bases from V and 4 bases from J, with 10 bases in between.

The gene calls are TRBV7-9 and TRBJ1-4; D unclear. Germline CDR1 reads SEHNR; CDR2 reads FQNEAQ (reference sequence). The CDR3 runs to 12 residues. Trimming cost V 8 bases and J 8 bases, with 12 bases left between them. CDR3 DNA: TGTGCCAGCGGAAATGTGGGCGAAAAACTGTTTTTT. It specifies CASGNVGEKLFF.

In its sample, this clonotype was seen a few times. The chain links TRBV5-1 to TRBJ1-6, with D possibly matching TRBD1 (6 bases). Germline V lookup: CDR1 SGHRS, CDR2 YFSETQ. Trimming took off 0 bases at V and 3 bases at J, with 7 bases between the two ends. The CDR3 consists of 15 residues. DNA of the CDR3: TGCGCCAGCAGCTTGGAGGGGGGCTATAATTCACCCCTCCACTTT. Protein product: CASSLEGGYNSPLHF.

CDR3 bases: TGTGCCAGCAGACCGGGACTAGCTATGGATACGCAGTATTTT. Protein sequence: CASRPGLAMDTQYF. The V gene is TRBV7-2, the J gene TRBJ2-3; 9 positions agree with TRBD2. The CDR3 length is 14 residues. Germline CDR1 reads SGHTA; CDR2 reads FQGNSA. The J segment lost 6 bases and the V segment lost 6 bases, leaving 7 bases of the junction unmatched.

This clonotype appeared a few times. This chain links TRBV27 with TRBJ2-3; TRBD2 might be the D (6 bases). The CDR3 loop spans 15 amino acids. CDR1 and CDR2 from the germline V gene are MNHEY and SMNVEV (reference sequence). V shed 5 bases and J shed 3 bases, with 15 bases lying between them. The CDR3 sequence: CASSIYGRGTDTQYF. CDR3 coding DNA: TGTGCCAGCAGTATCTACGGGCGGGGTACAGATACGCAGTATTTT.

This clonotype was observed a few times. The chain joins TRBV7-2 to TRBJ2-2; 10 bases fit TRBD2. J lost 7 bases, V lost 1 base, and 9 bases had no gene match. CDR1 and CDR2 (germline): SGHTA, FQGNSA. The CDR3 runs 17 residues. CDR3 residues: CASSLGLAGVLVGELFF. In DNA form, the CDR3 reads TGTGCCAGCAGCTTAGGCCTAGCGGGAGTTCTAGTCGGGGAGCTGTTTTTT.

This clonotype was seen a few times. The rearrangement joins TRBV2 to TRBJ1-6; D remains ambiguous. Trimming shortened V by 4 bases and J by 3 bases, and 10 bases separated the two germline ends. The CDR3 spans 15 residues. Per the germline V gene, CDR1 is SNHLY and CDR2 is FYNNEI. CDR3 sequence: CASSGGQLYNSPLHF. Here the CDR3 DNA reads TGTGCCAGCAGTGGCGGGCAGCTCTATAATTCACCCCTCCACTTT. Based on the CDR3 plus reference TRBV2 and TRBJ1-6, the full variable domain is EPEVTQTPSHQVTQMGQEVILRCVPISNHLYFYWYRQILGQKVEFLVSFYNNEISEKSEIFDDQFSVERPDGSNFTLKIRSTKLEDSAMYFCASSGGQLYNSPLHFGNGTRLTVT.

There are a few counts of this clonotype. V usage is TRBV7-9 and J usage is TRBJ1-6; D is undetermined. The CDR3 totals 16 residues. V lost 3 bases and J 7 bases, leaving 16 bases between the germline ends. Per the germline V gene, CDR1 is SEHNR and CDR2 is FQNEAQ (reference sequence). The DNA for the CDR3 is TGTGCCAGCAGCTTCCCTTCTCGGACGGAGAATTCACCCCTCCACTTT. It encodes CASSFPSRTENSPLHF. Full variable domain (remainder filled in from reference TRBV7-9 and TRBJ1-6): DTGVSQNPRHKITKRGQNVTFRCDPISEHNRLYWYRQTLGQGPEFLTYFQNEAQLEKSRLLSDRFSAERPKGSFSTLEIQRTEQGDSAMYLCASSFPSRTENSPLHFGNGTRLTVT.

The rearrangement links TRBV12-3 or TRBV12-4 to TRBJ1-6, with a tentative D call TRBD1 (5 bases). Between the trimmed V and J ends, which lost 6 bases and 10 bases, there was a span of 10 bases. The CDR3 runs 12 residues. In nucleotides, the CDR3 is TGTGCCAGCAGGCAACAGGACTCACCCCTCCACTTT. Translation gives CASRQQDSPLHF.

There are a few counts of this clonotype. V and J are TRBV29-1 and TRBJ2-7; TRBD1 might be the D (6 bases). The CDR3 length is 12 residues. Trimming removed 5 bases at V and 2 bases at J, with 10 bases between. The germline gives CDR1 SQVTM, CDR2 ANQGSEA. The CDR3 sequence: CSVIDRPYEQYF. The CDR3 coding sequence is TGCAGCGTTATAGACAGGCCCTACGAGCAGTACTTC.

This clonotype occurred a few times. J is TRBJ1-5 and V is TRBV12-3 or TRBV12-4; TRBD1 matches 7 bases. Germline trimming cut 6 bases from V and 2 bases from J; bases unmatched to any gene: 10. The CDR3 totals 16 residues. The CDR3 reads CASRKEGASGNQPQHF. CDR3 bases: TGTGCCAGCAGGAAGGAGGGGGCTTCGGGCAATCAGCCCCAGCATTTT.

This clonotype was detected a few times. The chain has TRBV7-9 and TRBJ1-2; TRBD1 might be the D (6 bases). CDR3 length: 18 residues. Germline CDR1 SEHNR, CDR2 FQNEAQ (reference sequence). The V and J ends lost 4 bases and 6 bases respectively, with 27 bases between them. The CDR3 DNA follows: TGTGCCAGCAGCTCCCTCCGGGACACCCGTACGAAGCCGCATGGCTACACCTTC. Translated, it gives CASSSLRDTRTKPHGYTF.

The genes are TRBV7-8 and TRBJ2-1; TRBD1 matches at 8 bases. The CDR3 consists of 14 residues. CDR1 and CDR2 (germline): SGHVS, FQNEAQ. With V trimmed by 0 bases and J by 9 bases, 4 bases remained unmatched. The CDR3 here is CASSLADRGLEQFF. The CDR3 region has the DNA TGTGCCAGCAGCTTAGCTGACAGGGGCCTTGAGCAGTTCTTC.

This clonotype was seen a few times. V usage is TRBV28 and J usage is TRBJ2-3, with D possibly being TRBD2 (5 bases). V lost 4 bases, J lost 5 bases, and 16 bases lay in between. CDR3 length: 15 amino acids. Per the germline V gene, CDR1 is MDHEN and CDR2 is SYDVKM. The CDR3 is CASSSLGVRGDTQYF. CDR3 nucleotides: TGTGCCAGCAGTTCTTTGGGAGTTCGAGGAGATACGCAGTATTTT.

This clonotype was seen more than once but under ten times. The V gene is TRBV11-2, the J gene TRBJ2-7; 7 bases are a match to TRBD1. J was trimmed by 1 base and V by 5 bases; bases with no gene match: 8. This CDR3 comprises 15 residues. Germline V gives CDR1 SGHAT, CDR2 FQNNGV. This CDR3 reads CASSPRTDRSYEQYF. The CDR3 DNA reads as TGTGCCAGCAGCCCACGGACGGACAGGTCCTACGAGCAGTACTTC.